A selection of T cell receptor beta chains follows, all from one sample in a study of cytomegalovirus exposure and HLA in healthy donors. Data came from immunoSEQ multiplex PCR; TCRdb stores just in-frame clones and leaves some out. The top ten clones hold over 12% of a sample with roughly 180,000 clones, nearly 80% of them seen once. Sequencing was carried out using PBMCs. The receptors come from a man aged 50-60 years in good health and CMV-seropositive. The CDR3 runs from the conserved cysteine through the conserved F or W. D genes are given only for firm matches. Rows give clone size only sometimes, using once, few, many, or a class for an expanded clone.

clone_size,v_call,j_call,d_call,cdr3_nt,cdr3_aa
NA,TRBV5-1,TRBJ1-4,TRBD1,TGCGCCAGCAGCTTAGGAACGACAGGGGCGGGGGAAAAACTGTTTTTT,CASSLGTTGAGEKLFF
NA,TRBV28,TRBJ1-5,NA,TGTGCCAGCAGTGTACAGGGCAATCAGCCCCAGCATTTT,CASSVQGNQPQHF
NA,TRBV30,TRBJ2-7,NA,TGTGCCTGGAGTGCGACAGGGTACAAGGGGGGGCAGTACTTC,CAWSATGYKGGQYF
once,TRBV10-3,TRBJ1-1,NA,TGTGCCATCAGTGACCCCGGGAGGGCGAACACTGAAGCTTTCTTT,CAISDPGRANTEAFF
NA,TRBV13,TRBJ2-3,TRBD1,TGTGCCAGCAGCCTCCAGGGGGCGAATGCAGATACGCAGTATTTT,CASSLQGANADTQYF
few,TRBV28,TRBJ1-3,TRBD1,TGTGCCAGCAGTTTAAGGGGACAGAGAAGCTTTGGAAACACCATATATTTT,CASSLRGQRSFGNTIYF
NA,TRBV6-1,TRBJ1-5,TRBD1,TGTGCCAGCAGCCCGGGACAGATAATCAATCAGCCCCAGCATTTT,CASSPGQIINQPQHF
NA,TRBV4-1,TRBJ2-1,NA,TGCGCCAGCAGCCAAGGTTTGGCGACACCCCGCCTTTACAATGAGCAGTTCTTC,CASSQGLATPRLYNEQFF
NA,TRBV10-3,TRBJ2-3,TRBD2,TGTGCCATCAGTTCGGGACTAGCGGCTCTTGCAGATACGCAGTATTTT,CAISSGLAALADTQYF
once,TRBV9,TRBJ2-1,TRBD2,TGTGCCAGCAGCGTTGCAATACTAGCGGGGGGGCCCGATGAGCAGTTCTTC,CASSVAILAGGPDEQFF
NA,TRBV27,TRBJ2-1,TRBD2,TGTGCCAGCAGTTTTACTAGCGGGGGGGCCGGGTCCTACAATGAGCAGTTCTTC,CASSFTSGGAGSYNEQFF
NA,TRBV29-1,TRBJ2-1,NA,TGCAGCGTTGAGTACGGGAGCTCCTACAATGAGCAGTTCTTC,CSVEYGSSYNEQFF
NA,TRBV4-1,TRBJ1-2,TRBD1,TGCGCCAGCAGCCAACCTTCACAGCGGGACAGGGGCTACACCTTC,CASSQPSQRDRGYTF
NA,TRBV4-3,TRBJ1-5,NA,TGCGCCAGCAGCCAAGATCTGGGCAGGGCGGATCAGCCCCAGCATTTT,CASSQDLGRADQPQHF
few,TRBV2,TRBJ1-1,TRBD1,TGTGCCAGCAGGGCCAGGGGGCCTACTGAAGCTTTCTTT,CASRARGPTEAFF
NA,TRBV11-3,TRBJ1-2,NA,TGTGCCAGCATCCATATCCGCGGTGGCTACACCTTC,CASIHIRGGYTF
NA,TRBV27,TRBJ2-3,TRBD2,TGTGCCACCTCATCGGGGGGGACTAGCGGGGGGAGTGACGCAGATACGCAGTATTTT,CATSSGGTSGGSDADTQYF
NA,TRBV6-1,TRBJ2-6,NA,TGTGCCAGCAGTGACCAGGCCCCCGGTGGGGCCAACGTCCTGACTTTC,CASSDQAPGGANVLTF
NA,TRBV7-2,TRBJ2-7,NA,TGTGCCAGCAGCTCCGAGACAGGATTCTACGAGCAGTACTTC,CASSSETGFYEQYF
NA,TRBV5-1,TRBJ2-2,NA,TGCGCCACATGTCCCGGGACAAAGGCGAACACCGGGGAGCTGTTTTTT,CATCPGTKANTGELFF
NA,TRBV28,TRBJ1-6,TRBD1,TGTGCCAGCACAGCGGGACAGGGGTATCCACCCCTCCACTTT,CASTAGQGYPPLHF
NA,TRBV19,TRBJ1-5,NA,TGTGCCAGTACCAGGACAGACCTCAATCAGCTCCAGCATTTT,CASTRTDLNQLQHF
NA,TRBV5-8,TRBJ1-5,NA,TGTGCCAGCAGCTATACCGGGACTGCTACCAATCAGCCCCAGCATTTT,CASSYTGTATNQPQHF
NA,TRBV18,TRBJ2-5,NA,TGTGCCAGCTCACACCAGGGTACTGAAGAGACCCAGTACTTC,CASSHQGTEETQYF
NA,TRBV7-2,TRBJ1-5,NA,TGTGCCAGCAGCTTAGCGCTCGGTCAGCCCCAGCATTTT,CASSLALGQPQHF
NA,TRBV7-2,TRBJ1-5,TRBD1,TGTGCCAGCAGCTCCGGGACAGGGAATCAGCCCCAGCATTTT,CASSSGTGNQPQHF
NA,TRBV7-7,TRBJ1-5,NA,TGTGCCAGCAGCTTAGTAGGGACTACCAATCAGCCCCAGCATTTT,CASSLVGTTNQPQHF
NA,TRBV27,TRBJ2-6,NA,TGTGCCAGCAGTCTCGACAGTTCTGGGGCCAACGTCCTGACTTTC,CASSLDSSGANVLTF
once,TRBV29-1,TRBJ2-2,TRBD2,TGCAGCGTATCAAGCGGGGCCGGACTCACCGGGGAGCTGTTTTTT,CSVSSGAGLTGELFF
NA,TRBV7-9,TRBJ1-2,NA,TGTGCCAGCAGCCCCTTGGGCAAGAACTATGGCTACACCTTC,CASSPLGKNYGYTF
NA,TRBV19,TRBJ2-1,NA,TGTGCCAGTAGTTTCCTCGCGGCCAGCTCCTACAATGAGCAGTTCTTC,CASSFLAASSYNEQFF
NA,TRBV5-1,TRBJ1-3,TRBD1,TGCGCCAGCAGCTTGGACCTAAGACAGGGGGCTAGTGGAAACACCATATATTTT,CASSLDLRQGASGNTIYF
NA,TRBV9,TRBJ2-1,NA,TGTGCCAGCAGCGTAGGGACAGACGACCTCTACAATGAGCAGTTCTTC,CASSVGTDDLYNEQFF
NA,TRBV19,TRBJ1-2,NA,TGTGCCAGTAGTCGCGCGGGGGGCTACACCTTC,CASSRAGGYTF
NA,TRBV5-5,TRBJ1-2,NA,TGTGCCAGCAGCTTGAACAGTCAGGAAGGCTACACCTTC,CASSLNSQEGYTF
NA,TRBV7-9,TRBJ2-3,NA,TGTGCCAGCAGCTCGACTAGCACAGATACGCAGTATTTT,CASSSTSTDTQYF
NA,TRBV18,TRBJ1-5,NA,TGTGCCAGCTCACCACCAACCGGAGGCAATCAGCCCCAGCATTTT,CASSPPTGGNQPQHF
NA,TRBV9,TRBJ2-2,NA,TGTGCCAGCAGCGTAGTTAGTCAGGGGGGCACCGGGGAGCTGTTTTTT,CASSVVSQGGTGELFF
few,TRBV6-5,TRBJ2-6,NA,TGTGCCAGCAGTGAACTATCTGGGGCCAACGTCCTGACTTTC,CASSELSGANVLTF
NA,TRBV27,TRBJ2-7,NA,TGTGCCAGCAACCTATACGGGGGGCGTGACAGGGGCTACGAGCAGTACTTC,CASNLYGGRDRGYEQYF
NA,TRBV2,TRBJ1-2,NA,TGTGCCAGCCGGCGGGAGAACTATGGCTACACCTTC,CASRRENYGYTF
few,TRBV28,TRBJ2-7,NA,TGTGCCAGCAGCCTGCGAGCGGACGAGCAGTACTTC,CASSLRADEQYF
NA,TRBV11-2,TRBJ2-1,TRBD2,TGTGCCAGCAGCTTAGTTCGGGCCGGGACTACAAATGAGCAGTTCTTC,CASSLVRAGTTNEQFF
NA,TRBV7-9,TRBJ2-2,NA,TGTGCCAGCAGAACTCAAATACAGGGCACCGGGGAGCTGTTTTTT,CASRTQIQGTGELFF
few,TRBV5-4,TRBJ1-2,NA,TGTGCCAGCAGCGCAACACTACAGGGTTCGAGTGGCTACACCTTC,CASSATLQGSSGYTF
NA,TRBV28,TRBJ1-1,TRBD1,TGTGCCAGCAGTTTAACAGGGGTGGACACTGAAGCTTTCTTT,CASSLTGVDTEAFF
NA,TRBV7-9,TRBJ1-1,NA,TGTGCCAGCAGCTTAGAGGGGGATAACACTGAAGCTTTCTTT,CASSLEGDNTEAFF
NA,TRBV30,TRBJ2-7,NA,TGTGCCTGGAGTGTAGGAGGGGCGATCTACGAGCAGTACTTC,CAWSVGGAIYEQYF
NA,TRBV7-6,TRBJ1-1,NA,TGTGCCAGCAGCTTAAAGCCCTGGGCCCCGAACACTGAAGCTTTCTTT,CASSLKPWAPNTEAFF
NA,TRBV4-2,TRBJ2-5,NA,TGTGCCAGCAGCCAACCTCTCCGAGGGGATATCCGGGGGAACGCGGAGACCCAGTACTTC,CASSQPLRGDIRGNAETQYF
NA,TRBV7-3,TRBJ1-1,NA,TGTGCCAGCAGCGCCGGGACTGAAGCTTTCTTT,CASSAGTEAFF
NA,TRBV7-6,TRBJ1-1,NA,TGTGCCAGCAGCTTAAATGAGGGCACTGAAGCTTTCTTT,CASSLNEGTEAFF
NA,TRBV2,TRBJ2-3,NA,TGTGCCAGCACGCCTAACACAGATACGCAGTATTTT,CASTPNTDTQYF
NA,TRBV6-5,TRBJ2-7,TRBD1,TGTGCCACCCTGGACAGGGGGAATTTTTACGAGCAGTACTTC,CATLDRGNFYEQYF
NA,TRBV25-1,TRBJ1-3,TRBD1,TGTGCCAGCAGTGGACAGGGGGTCTCTGGAAACACCATATATTTT,CASSGQGVSGNTIYF
NA,TRBV30,TRBJ1-1,NA,TGTGCCTGGAGTGTATCCAGGGCGGCTGAAGCTTTCTTT,CAWSVSRAAEAFF
NA,TRBV15,TRBJ1-4,NA,TGTGCCACCAGCAGATGGGGGGGCGAGGATGAAAAACTGTTTTTT,CATSRWGGEDEKLFF
NA,TRBV4-1,TRBJ1-5,NA,TGCGCCAGCAGCCAAGATTTTGGGAGAGAGAATCAGCCCCAGCATTTT,CASSQDFGRENQPQHF
NA,TRBV5-1,TRBJ1-5,NA,TGCGCCAGCAGCCCCGAAGGGGGAGGGAATCAGCCCCAGCATTTT,CASSPEGGGNQPQHF
NA,TRBV27,TRBJ1-6,TRBD1,TGTGCCAGCGGAGACAGGGCCCGGAATTCACCCCTCCACTTT,CASGDRARNSPLHF